Detailed here is one T cell receptor beta chain. The CDR3 contains 15 residues. Looked up from germline, CDR1 is MNHEY and CDR2 is SVGAGI. The V gene lost 7 bases and the J gene lost 3 bases, with 18 bases spanning the gap. Per the original data handling: Amplification of reference gene primers provided the estimated nucleated cell counts. Clones were read by immunoSEQ multiplex PCR, and TCRdb kept only the in-frame ones, dropping some. Clone size and V and J calls were adopted from that table, with D and trimming inferred from the DNA. Of around 93,000 clones listed, about 83% are singletons. The source of the sample is a study of blood T cell repertoires in COVID-19. The wider study: There were acute and convalescent COVID-19 samples, and they came from the United States, Italy and Spain. Nucleic acid was either cDNA or gDNA, and it came from T cells, B-cell-depleted T cells, or PBMCs.

The origin of this receptor is a human donor in a cohort sampled during active COVID-19. The sequencing sample was made of peripheral blood. This sequence joins TRBV6-5 and TRBJ1-2; maybe TRBD1 (6 bases). CDR3 coding DNA: TGTGCCAGCAACCCCAACGGGGGGCAGGACTATGGCTACACCTTC. Translating it yields CASNPNGGQDYGYTF.